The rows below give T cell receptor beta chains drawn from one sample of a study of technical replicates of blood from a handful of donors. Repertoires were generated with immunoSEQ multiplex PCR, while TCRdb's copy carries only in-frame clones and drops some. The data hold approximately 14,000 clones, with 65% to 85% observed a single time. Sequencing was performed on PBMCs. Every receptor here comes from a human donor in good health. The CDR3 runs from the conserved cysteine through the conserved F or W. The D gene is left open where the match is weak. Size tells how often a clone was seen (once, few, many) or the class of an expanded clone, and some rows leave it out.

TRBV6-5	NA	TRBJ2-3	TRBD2	CASSGTSGADTQYF	TGTGCCAGCAGCGGGACTAGCGGGGCAGATACGCAGTATTTT
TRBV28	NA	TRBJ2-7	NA	CASSWRTSEQYF	TGTGCCAGCAGTTGGAGAACGAGCGAGCAGTACTTC
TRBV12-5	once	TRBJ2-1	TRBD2	CASGPRGGVSYNEQFF	TGTGCTAGTGGCCCGCGGGGAGGGGTCTCCTACAATGAGCAGTTCTTC
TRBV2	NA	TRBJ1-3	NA	CASSEIQGTSGNTIYF	TGTGCCAGCAGTGAAATCCAGGGAACCTCTGGAAACACCATATATTTT
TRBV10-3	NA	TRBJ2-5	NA	CAISESEGAWETQYF	TGTGCCATCAGTGAGTCGGAGGGGGCATGGGAGACCCAGTACTTC
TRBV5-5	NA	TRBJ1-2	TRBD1	CASSLGTGSNYGYTF	TGTGCCAGCAGCCTCGGGACAGGGTCGAACTATGGCTACACCTTC
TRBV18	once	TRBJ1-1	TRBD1	CASSPILGTVNTEAFF	TGTGCCAGCTCACCTATCCTAGGGACAGTAAACACTGAAGCTTTCTTT
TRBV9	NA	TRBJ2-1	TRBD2	CASSVAPTLAGVSNEQFF	TGTGCCAGCAGCGTAGCCCCGACACTAGCGGGAGTGTCTAATGAGCAGTTCTTC
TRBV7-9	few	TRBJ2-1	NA	CASSRGLAEQFF	TGTGCCAGCAGTAGGGGACTCGCTGAGCAGTTCTTC
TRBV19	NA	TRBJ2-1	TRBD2	CASSSQPGTRSEQFF	TGTGCCAGTAGTAGTCAGCCCGGGACTAGGAGTGAGCAGTTCTTC
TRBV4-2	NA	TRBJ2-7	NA	CASSQEPLGQFFYEQYF	TGTGCCAGCAGCCAAGAGCCCCTCGGACAATTCTTCTACGAGCAGTACTTC
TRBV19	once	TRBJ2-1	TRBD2	CASSTSDTSGAWDEQFF	TGTGCCAGTAGTACGTCGGATACTAGCGGCGCATGGGATGAGCAGTTCTTC
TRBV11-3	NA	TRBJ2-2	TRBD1	CASSPGQSLTGELFF	TGTGCCAGCAGCCCGGGACAGTCCTTAACCGGGGAGCTGTTTTTT
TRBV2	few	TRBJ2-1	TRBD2	CASSEFGGRARNEQFF	TGTGCCAGCAGTGAGTTTGGCGGGAGGGCTAGAAATGAGCAGTTCTTC
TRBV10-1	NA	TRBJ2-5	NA	CASSESSTLEAQYF	TGCGCCAGCAGTGAGTCGAGTACCCTGGAGGCCCAGTACTTC
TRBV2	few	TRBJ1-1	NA	CASRLTTDEAFF	TGTGCCAGCAGACTCACGACAGATGAAGCTTTCTTT
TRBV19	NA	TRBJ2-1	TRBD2	CATSSGTSGPRHEQFF	TGTGCCACATCATCCGGGACTAGCGGACCGAGGCATGAGCAGTTCTTC
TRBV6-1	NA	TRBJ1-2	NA	CATNSGVNYGYTF	TGTGCCACCAACAGCGGAGTTAACTATGGCTACACCTTC
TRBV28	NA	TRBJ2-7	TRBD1	CASSSPGQSRLGQYF	TGTGCCAGCAGTTCCCCGGGACAGTCAAGGTTGGGGCAGTACTTC
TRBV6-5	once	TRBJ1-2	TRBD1	CASRKGQAMDGYTF	TGTGCCAGCAGGAAAGGACAGGCGATGGATGGCTACACCTTC
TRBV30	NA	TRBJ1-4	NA	CACKPVSGGNEKLFF	TGTGCCTGTAAACCGGTTTCGGGGGGAAATGAAAAACTGTTTTTT
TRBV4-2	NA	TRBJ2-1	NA	CASSQDYMATARLEQFF	TGTGCCAGCAGCCAAGATTATATGGCCACCGCCAGACTTGAGCAGTTCTTC
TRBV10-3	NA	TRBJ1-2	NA	CAISPTGYGYTF	TGTGCCATCAGCCCGACAGGTTATGGCTACACCTTC
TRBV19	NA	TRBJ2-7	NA	CASSQAHSYEQYF	TGTGCCAGTAGTCAGGCGCACTCCTACGAGCAGTACTTC
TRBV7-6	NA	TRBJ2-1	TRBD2	CASSPIAGGPLEQFF	TGTGCCAGCAGCCCCATAGCGGGAGGGCCGCTTGAGCAGTTCTTC
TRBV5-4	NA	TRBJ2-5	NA	CASSLQVSETQYF	TGTGCCAGCAGCTTGCAGGTTTCAGAGACCCAGTACTTC
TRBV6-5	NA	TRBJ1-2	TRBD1	CASSYQTGILYGYTF	TGTGCCAGCAGTTACCAGACAGGGATCCTCTATGGCTACACCTTC
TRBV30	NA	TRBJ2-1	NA	CAWGLHSGRGEQFF	TGTGCCTGGGGGTTGCACAGCGGTCGGGGTGAGCAGTTCTTC
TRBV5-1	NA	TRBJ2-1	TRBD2	CASSSSGGYNEQFF	TGCGCCAGCAGCTCTAGCGGAGGGTACAATGAGCAGTTCTTC
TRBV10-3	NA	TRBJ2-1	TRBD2	CAISDGTSGSKAEQFF	TGTGCCATCAGCGACGGGACTAGCGGGAGTAAGGCTGAGCAGTTCTTC
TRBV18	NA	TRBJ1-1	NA	CASSGGSDTEAFF	TGTGCCAGCTCCGGAGGGTCGGACACTGAAGCTTTCTTT
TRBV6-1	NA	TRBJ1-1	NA	CASSETALGTLNTEAFF	TGTGCCAGCAGTGAAACGGCGTTGGGCACCCTGAACACTGAAGCTTTCTTT
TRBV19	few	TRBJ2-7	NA	CASSMTLNSYEQYF	TGTGCCAGTAGTATGACACTTAACTCCTACGAGCAGTACTTC